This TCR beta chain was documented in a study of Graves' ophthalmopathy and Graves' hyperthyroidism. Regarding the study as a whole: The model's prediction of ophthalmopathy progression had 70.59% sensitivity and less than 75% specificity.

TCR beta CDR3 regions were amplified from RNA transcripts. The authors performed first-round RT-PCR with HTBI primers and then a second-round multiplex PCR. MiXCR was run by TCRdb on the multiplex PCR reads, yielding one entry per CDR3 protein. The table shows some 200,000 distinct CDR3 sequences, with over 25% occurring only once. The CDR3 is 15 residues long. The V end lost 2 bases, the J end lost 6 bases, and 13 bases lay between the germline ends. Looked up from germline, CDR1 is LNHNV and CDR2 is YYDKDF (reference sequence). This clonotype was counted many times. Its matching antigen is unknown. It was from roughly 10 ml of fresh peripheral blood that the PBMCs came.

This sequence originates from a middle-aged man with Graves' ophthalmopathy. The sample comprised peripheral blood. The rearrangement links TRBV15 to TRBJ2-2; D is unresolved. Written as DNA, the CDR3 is TGTGCCACCAGCAGAAAGACCCAGAGTCCCGGGGAGCTGTTTTTT. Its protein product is CATSRKTQSPGELFF.